A selection of T cell receptor beta chains follows, all from one sample in a study of cytomegalovirus exposure and HLA in healthy donors. The method was immunoSEQ multiplex PCR; TCRdb's version includes in-frame clones alone and lacks a portion of them. The specimen's table records approximately 210,000 clones. Input material: PBMCs. The source of these receptors is a woman aged 30 to 39 in good health and CMV-seropositive. Both conserved end residues are part of each CDR3.

J	V	CDR3
TRBJ2-3	TRBV2	CASSVEWSTDTQYF
TRBJ2-3	TRBV2	CASKVRDYSTDTQYF
TRBJ2-7	TRBV6-1	CASTDRSPYEQYF
TRBJ2-7	TRBV7-9	CAAELAGVYEQYF
TRBJ2-1	TRBV10-3	CAISDEASGANEQFF
TRBJ2-3	TRBV7-9	CAGSSWDTKADTQYF
TRBJ1-2	TRBV6-1	CASRRDRGSYGYTF
TRBJ2-1	TRBV13	CASSPGLASSYNEQFF
TRBJ1-6	TRBV4-1	CASSQEGLTYNSPLHF
TRBJ1-2	TRBV6-1	CASSESHTADYGYTF
NA	TRBV5-1	CASSLDPSGNTGELFF
TRBJ1-1	TRBV10-2	CASTDRGNTEAFF
TRBJ1-5	TRBV7-8	CASSPGGSYSNQPQHF
TRBJ1-2	TRBV10-2	CASSTRNYGYTF
TRBJ1-5	TRBV27	CASSLRQGHNQPQHF
NA	TRBV27	CASSPRTSGLYEQYF
TRBJ2-4	TRBV5-1	CASSLSGGRGLPAKNIQYF
TRBJ1-4	TRBV30	CAWSDLRTVPATNEKLFF
TRBJ2-1	TRBV5-4	CASSLPTGPQFF
TRBJ2-5	TRBV18	CASSQAEQETQYF
TRBJ1-2	TRBV19	CASSVDRGQFGYTF
TRBJ2-5	TRBV4-1	CTSTPEGRKAETQYF
TRBJ2-7	TRBV28	CASSSIRVRKYEQYF
TRBJ1-4	TRBV6-1	CASSEVKAVEKLFF
TRBJ1-2	TRBV4-2	CASSQAQYGYTF
TRBJ2-3	TRBV28	CASSFNSGLAGPTDTQYF
TRBJ2-5	TRBV7-2	CASKTGNQETQYF
TRBJ2-1	TRBV5-1	CASSFPGSISDEQFF
TRBJ1-1	TRBV18	CASSPWAGIGTEAFF
TRBJ2-1	TRBV5-6	CASSFWDRVNEQFF
TRBJ2-7	TRBV5-1	CASSPGQQTYEQYF
TRBJ1-1	TRBV29-1	CSAWRATEAFF
TRBJ1-1	TRBV7-7	CASSPLPQGIPEAFF
NA	TRBV20-1	CSARGGGEQYF
TRBJ2-7	TRBV9	CASSPPGETHEQYF
TRBJ2-3	TRBV18	CASSPSDTQYF
TRBJ2-1	TRBV21-1	CASSPRTEQFF
TRBJ2-1	TRBV5-4	CASSLGLAGGSNEQFF
TRBJ2-2	TRBV2	CASSTGTGRGPPGELFF
TRBJ2-5	TRBV6-6	CASSSDSGEQYF
TRBJ2-2	TRBV5-1	CASSSSSGITGELFF